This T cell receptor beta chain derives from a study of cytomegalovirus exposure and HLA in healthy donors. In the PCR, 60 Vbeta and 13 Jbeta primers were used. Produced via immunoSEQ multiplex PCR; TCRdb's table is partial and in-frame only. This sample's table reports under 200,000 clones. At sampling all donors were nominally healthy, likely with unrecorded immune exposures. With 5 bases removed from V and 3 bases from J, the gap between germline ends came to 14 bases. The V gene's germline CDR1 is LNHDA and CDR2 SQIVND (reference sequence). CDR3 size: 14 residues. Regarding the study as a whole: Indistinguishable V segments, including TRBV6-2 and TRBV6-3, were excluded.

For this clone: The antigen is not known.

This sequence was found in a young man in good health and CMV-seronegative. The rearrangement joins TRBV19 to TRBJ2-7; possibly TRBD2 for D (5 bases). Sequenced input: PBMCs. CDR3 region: CASSLHGEIYEQYF. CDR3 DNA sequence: TGTGCCAGTAGTCTGCACGGGGAAATCTACGAGCAGTACTTC.